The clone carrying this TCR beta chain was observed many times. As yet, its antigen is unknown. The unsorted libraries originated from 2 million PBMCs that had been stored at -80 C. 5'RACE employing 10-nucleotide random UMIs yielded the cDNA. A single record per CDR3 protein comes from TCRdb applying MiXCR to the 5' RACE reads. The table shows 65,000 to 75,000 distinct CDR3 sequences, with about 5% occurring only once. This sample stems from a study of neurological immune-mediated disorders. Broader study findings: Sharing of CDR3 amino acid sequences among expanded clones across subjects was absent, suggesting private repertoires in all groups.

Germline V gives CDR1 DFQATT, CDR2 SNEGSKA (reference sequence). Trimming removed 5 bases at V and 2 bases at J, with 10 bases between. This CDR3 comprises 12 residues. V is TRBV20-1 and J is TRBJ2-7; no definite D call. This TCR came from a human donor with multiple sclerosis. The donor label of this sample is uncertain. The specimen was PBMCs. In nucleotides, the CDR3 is TGCAGTGCTTCCGGCAATCCCTACGAGCAGTACTTC. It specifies CSASGNPYEQYF.